These 5 T cell receptor beta chains were sequenced from one sample in a study of early T cells in non-severe SARS-CoV-2 infection. A single record per CDR3 protein comes from TCRdb applying MiXCR to the 5' RACE reads. The sample contains roughly 40,000 distinct CDR3 sequences, approximately 4% of which appear only once. The sample consisted of whole blood. The receptors stem from an adult who was a healthcare worker with PCR-confirmed SARS-CoV-2 infection or an uninfected control (not recorded which).

This clonotype was seen many times. The CDR3 sequence is CSVVLGDTDTQYF. CDR3 sequence (DNA): TGCAGCGTTGTCCTGGGGGACACAGATACGCAGTATTTT. The chain combines TRBV29-1 with TRBJ2-3; either TRBD1 or TRBD2 may supply D (5 bases each). Trimming stripped 4 bases from V and 2 bases from J, with 10 bases between. CDR1 and CDR2 from the germline V gene are SQVTM and ANQGSEA. The CDR3 spans 13 residues.

This clonotype was detected ten times or more. The V call is TRBV2, the J call TRBJ1-4; a possible D gene is TRBD1 (5 bases). The CDR3 consists of 13 residues. Germline-derived CDR1 and CDR2 are SNHLY and FYNNEI. With 10 bases removed from V and 7 bases from J, the gap between germline ends came to 16 bases. As DNA, the CDR3 is TGTGCCACCCACCGCAGGGTTGGTGAAAAACTGTTTTTT. This codes for CATHRRVGEKLFF.

This clonotype occurred many times. The chain recombines TRBV20-1 with TRBJ2-7, with a tentative D call TRBD1 (5 bases). V was clipped by 0 bases and J by 5 bases, with 14 bases between them. CDR3 length equals 14 residues. Per germline, CDR1 DFQATT and CDR2 SNEGSKA (reference sequence). The CDR3 DNA reads TGCAGTGCTAGAGATAGGGGCAGGCGGCACGAGCAGTACTTC. Translation gives CSARDRGRRHEQYF.

The DNA for the CDR3 is TGTGCCAGCAGTGAGAAGGCCTACGAGCAGTACTTC. The encoded protein is CASSEKAYEQYF. The chain combines TRBV2 with TRBJ2-7; D is unresolved. CDR1 and CDR2 (germline): SNHLY, FYNNEI. The CDR3 contains 12 residues. V lost 3 bases and J lost 2, with 5 bases in between.

The sample holds many counts of this clonotype. V and J are TRBV7-9 and TRBJ2-1; D is uncertain. The germline V gene has CDR1 SEHNR and CDR2 FQNEAQ (reference sequence). Trimming stripped 2 bases from V and 2 bases from J, with 7 bases between. This CDR3 spans 14 amino acids. CDR3 sequence reads: CASSLIYPYNEQFF. CDR3 sequence (DNA): TGTGCCAGCAGCTTAATATACCCCTACAATGAGCAGTTCTTC.